A single sample gave rise to the 3 T cell receptor beta chains below, sequenced in a study of blood T cell repertoires in COVID-19. Repertoires were generated with immunoSEQ multiplex PCR, while TCRdb's copy carries only in-frame clones and drops some. The data show more than 350,000 clones, roughly nine tenths seen once. Sequencing input: PBMCs or T cells enriched from blood (not recorded which). Source of these receptors: a man aged 18 to 29 who had recovered from COVID-19.

The chain recombines TRBV6-2 or TRBV6-3 with TRBJ2-7; 8 bases fit TRBD1. The V and J ends lost 0 bases and 2 bases, in that order; junction bases with no gene match: 6. The CDR3 covers 16 residues. CDR1 is MNHEY and CDR2 is SVGEGT in the germline V gene. The CDR3 here is CASSYSRRDRTYEQYF. The CDR3 DNA reads TGTGCCAGCAGTTACTCGAGGAGGGACAGGACCTACGAGCAGTACTTC.

The chain links TRBV7-9 to TRBJ2-7; D is ambiguous. This CDR3 has 15 amino acids. V was clipped by 8 bases and J by 5 bases, with 22 bases between them. The germline V gene has CDR1 SEHNR and CDR2 FQNEAQ (reference sequence). CDR3 coding DNA: TGTGCCAGCTCTAGGTCGAACTGGCCTGTCGACGAGCAGTACTTC. Translating it yields CASSRSNWPVDEQYF.

The gene calls are TRBV2 and TRBJ1-2; TRBD1 might be the D (5 bases). The CDR3 has 13 amino acids. From germline, CDR1 is SNHLY and CDR2 FYNNEI. V was cut by 2 bases and J by 5 bases, with 9 bases left in between. The CDR3 DNA is TGTGCCAGCAGTGAATCAGGGCTTTATGGCTACACCTTC. Its translation: CASSESGLYGYTF. Supplemented by reference TRBV2 and TRBJ1-2, the full variable domain reads EPEVTQTPSHQVTQMGQEVILRCVPISNHLYFYWYRQILGQKVEFLVSFYNNEISEKSEIFDDQFSVERPDGSNFTLKIRSTKLEDSAMYFCASSESGLYGYTFGSGTRLTVV.